This T cell receptor beta chain is from a study of blood T cell repertoires in COVID-19. Study-wide background: Acute and convalescent COVID-19 samples came from the United States, Italy and Spain. T cells, B-cell-depleted T cells, or PBMCs provided the cDNA or gDNA that served as material.

Authors' methods: Cell counts per sample came from amplifying reference gene primers. Assay used: immunoSEQ multiplex PCR; TCRdb lists only in-frame clones, some missing. From that table come the V and J calls and clone size; the DNA was used to work out D and trimming. The top ten hold under 5% of the sample, which has hundreds of thousands of clones, 70% to 90% seen once. Per germline, CDR1 SQVTM and CDR2 ANQGSEA. The V end lost 5 bases, the J end lost 10 bases, and 11 bases lay between the germline ends. CDR3 size: 11 residues. The sequence was collected from a woman between 45 and 60 years old with active or convalescent COVID-19. The V and J genes are TRBV29-1 and TRBJ2-2; a possible D gene is TRBD2 (6 bases). Sequences were obtained from peripheral blood. The CDR3 is CSVQTREELFF. DNA for the CDR3: TGCAGCGTTCAGACTAGAGAGGAGCTGTTTTTT.